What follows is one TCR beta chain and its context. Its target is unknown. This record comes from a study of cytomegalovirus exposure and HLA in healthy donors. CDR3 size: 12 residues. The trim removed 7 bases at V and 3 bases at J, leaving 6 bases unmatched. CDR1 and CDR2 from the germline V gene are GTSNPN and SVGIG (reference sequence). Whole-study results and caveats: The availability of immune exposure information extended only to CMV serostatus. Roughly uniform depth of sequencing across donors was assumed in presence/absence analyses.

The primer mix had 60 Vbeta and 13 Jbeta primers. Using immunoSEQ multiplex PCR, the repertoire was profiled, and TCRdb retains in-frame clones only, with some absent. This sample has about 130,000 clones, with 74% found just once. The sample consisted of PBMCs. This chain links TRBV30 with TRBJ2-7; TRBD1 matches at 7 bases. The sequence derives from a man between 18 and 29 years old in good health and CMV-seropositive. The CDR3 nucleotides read TGTGCCTTCCGGACAGGCTACTACGAGCAGTACTTC. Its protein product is CAFRTGYYEQYF.